The 12 T cell receptor beta chains reported below all come from one sample, sequenced in a study of T cell responses to AZD1222 COVID-19 vaccine. The method was immunoSEQ multiplex PCR; TCRdb's version includes in-frame clones alone and lacks a portion of them. The table has about 90,000 clones, around 90% seen once; the top ten hold roughly 5.6%. This sample comprised peripheral blood, obtained on day 0 of MenACWY control vaccination. The receptors here all came from an adult in good health.

The rearrangement links TRBV6-1 to TRBJ1-3; D is unclear. CDR1 and CDR2 (germline): MNHNS, SASEGT. There are 16 residues in the CDR3. V lost 4 bases, J lost 0 bases, and 13 bases lay in between. The CDR3: CASSAVLADSGNTIYF. The CDR3 DNA reads as TGTGCCAGCAGTGCTGTTTTAGCAGACTCTGGAAACACCATATATTTT.

The V and J genes are TRBV6-5 and TRBJ1-6; D unresolved. V dropped 5 bases and J dropped 2 bases, with 4 bases sitting between them. Germline values: CDR1 MNHEY, CDR2 SVGAGI. The length of the CDR3 is 13 residues. CDR3 sequence: CASSRPYNSPLHF. Here the CDR3 DNA reads TGTGCCAGCAGTCGACCCTATAATTCACCCCTCCACTTT.

This clone was seen only once. The chain links TRBV9 to TRBJ2-2; D gene unclear. This CDR3 is built from 14 residues. Per the germline V gene, CDR1 is SGDLS and CDR2 is YYNGEE. V lost 0 bases and J lost 6, with 9 bases in between. The chain's CDR3 is CASSVVASAGELFF. Written as DNA, the CDR3 is TGTGCCAGCAGCGTAGTGGCAAGCGCCGGGGAGCTGTTTTTT.

In its sample, this clone was seen once. The chain employs TRBV5-8 and TRBJ2-7; D remains ambiguous. V lost 2 bases and J lost 3, with 3 bases in between. CDR3 length equals 11 residues. CDR1 and CDR2 (germline): SGHTS, YDEGEE. The CDR3 region has the DNA TGTGCCAGCAGCTTTGTCTACGAGCAGTACTTC. Translated, it gives CASSFVYEQYF.

The V and J genes are TRBV19 and TRBJ1-1; TRBD1 agrees at 11 bases. Germline V gene lookup returns CDR1 LNHDA and CDR2 SQIVND (reference sequence). The CDR3 runs 16 residues. V was clipped by 7 bases and J by 4 bases; unmatched bases: 11. DNA of the CDR3: TGTGCCAGTACCCCCCTGGGACAGGGGGAAGTCACTGAAGCTTTCTTT. Its translation is CASTPLGQGEVTEAFF.

The chain is built from TRBV6-2 or TRBV6-3 and TRBJ1-2; D not resolved. In germline, CDR1 is MNHEY, CDR2 SVGEGT. This CDR3 is built from 13 residues. V lost 1 base to trimming and J lost 6 bases, with 9 bases between them. Here the CDR3 DNA reads TGTGCCAGCAGTTACTTGGGGATACATGGCTACACCTTC. Amino acids: CASSYLGIHGYTF.

This sequence joins TRBV5-1 and TRBJ2-5, with D perhaps TRBD2 (7 bases). Germline V lookup: CDR1 SGHRS, CDR2 YFSETQ. There are 15 residues in the CDR3. Trimming stripped 1 base from V and 2 bases from J, with 12 bases between. The CDR3 DNA follows: TGCGCCAGCAGCTTGTACGGGGGGCTTCAAGAGACCCAGTACTTC. Translated: CASSLYGGLQETQYF. The full variable domain, rest sourced from reference TRBV5-1 and TRBJ2-5, is KAGVTQTPRYLIKTRGQQVTLSCSPISGHRSVSWYQQTPGQGLQFLFEYFSETQRNKGNFPGRFSGRQFSNSRSEMNVSTLELGDSALYLCASSLYGGLQETQYFGPGTRLLVL.

V gene TRBV6-5 combines with J gene TRBJ1-6; D not resolved. With 2 bases removed from V and 6 bases from J, the gap between germline ends came to 8 bases. The CDR3 length is 14 residues. The germline V gene encodes CDR1 MNHEY and CDR2 SVGAGI. The CDR3: CASSYEQTNSPLHF. The CDR3 DNA reads as TGTGCCAGCAGTTACGAGCAGACTAATTCACCCCTCCACTTT.

The chain carries TRBV7-2 and TRBJ2-3, with D perhaps TRBD2 (6 bases). The CDR3 is 13 amino acids. V was cut by 7 bases and J by 4 bases, with 12 bases left in between. Per germline, CDR1 SGHTA and CDR2 FQGNSA. CDR3 in DNA: TGTGCCAGCACCCAGACTAGTGCAGATACGCAGTATTTT. This translates into CASTQTSADTQYF.

This chain uses TRBV10-1 with TRBJ1-2, with D tentatively TRBD1 (5 bases). CDR1 WNHNN and CDR2 SYGVQD come from the germline V gene (reference sequence). V shed 6 bases and J shed 5 bases, with 13 bases lying between them. This CDR3 is 13 amino acids long. CDR3 in DNA: TGCGCCAGCAGCGAACAGGCGAATTATGGCTACACCTTC. It yields the protein CASSEQANYGYTF.

The chain has TRBV25-1 and TRBJ2-1, with D possibly matching TRBD1 (6 bases). This CDR3 is built from 13 residues. Per germline, CDR1 MGHDK and CDR2 SYGVNS. The V and J ends lost 2 bases and 10 bases respectively, with 12 bases between them. CDR3 residues: CASSEIGTTEQFF. The DNA for the CDR3 is TGTGCCAGCAGTGAAATCGGGACAACAGAGCAGTTCTTC.

CDR3 sequence reads: CASSVDSGSWVEQFF. CDR3 nucleotides: TGTGCCAGCAGCGTAGATAGCGGGAGTTGGGTTGAGCAGTTCTTC. This chain joins TRBV9 and TRBJ2-1; TRBD2 matches 9 bases. The germline gives CDR1 SGDLS, CDR2 YYNGEE. The V and J ends lost 0 bases and 9 bases, in that order; junction bases with no gene match: 7. This CDR3 is built from 15 residues.